This entry lists 14 T cell receptor beta chains sequenced from one sample in a study of blood T cell repertoires in COVID-19. Sequencing used immunoSEQ multiplex PCR; TCRdb keeps in-frame clones, though not all of them. The sample lists tens of thousands of clones; roughly 71% were seen once. The sample was peripheral blood. These receptor sequences come from an elderly man with active or convalescent COVID-19.

This sequence joins TRBV6-1 and TRBJ1-4; no firm D call. Germline V gene lookup returns CDR1 MNHNS and CDR2 SASEGT. The CDR3 has 18 residues. V was shortened by 1 base and J by 4 bases, with 19 bases between the two germline ends. CDR3 bases: TGTGCCAGCAGTGAAGTCCCCGGAGGCCCCCGTTATAATGAAAAACTGTTTTTT. This encodes CASSEVPGGPRYNEKLFF.

V gene TRBV24-1 combines with J gene TRBJ2-5, with TRBD1 as a possible D gene (5 bases). Between the trimmed V and J ends, which lost 3 bases and 3 bases, there was a span of 7 bases. This CDR3 comprises 13 residues. Germline V gives CDR1 KGHDR, CDR2 SFDVKD. The CDR3 loop reads CATSDDRKETQYF. In DNA form, the CDR3 reads TGTGCCACCAGTGATGACAGAAAAGAGACCCAGTACTTC.

The chain links TRBV5-8 to TRBJ2-5; weak D call: TRBD1 (6 bases). V shed 6 bases and J shed 7 bases, with 16 bases lying between them. CDR1 and CDR2 (germline): SGHTS, YDEGEE. The CDR3 consists of 13 residues. The CDR3 sequence is CASKGEFAGTQYF. CDR3 in DNA: TGTGCCAGCAAGGGGGAGTTTGCGGGGACCCAGTACTTC.

The V and J genes are TRBV27 and TRBJ2-7; 8 bases match TRBD1. This CDR3 comprises 13 residues. V lost 3 bases, J lost 7 bases, and 5 bases stayed unmatched. CDR1 and CDR2 (germline): MNHEY, SMNVEV (reference sequence). In DNA form, the CDR3 reads TGTGCCAGCAGTTTCCAGACAGGGGATGAGCAGTACTTC. The encoded protein is CASSFQTGDEQYF.

The V gene is TRBV9, the J gene TRBJ2-7; TRBD1 aligns across 7 bases. Germline V CDR1 and CDR2: SGDLS, YYNGEE. J gave up 4 bases and V 0 bases, and 7 bases lay outside the gene matches. The length of the CDR3 is 15 residues. The CDR3, as DNA: TGTGCCAGCAGCGTAGAGACAGGGATTACGTACGAGCAGTACTTC. It specifies CASSVETGITYEQYF.

CDR3 amino acids: CASSDSGTGFTGELFF. CDR3 in DNA: TGTGCCAGCAGTGACTCCGGTACAGGGTTCACCGGGGAGCTGTTTTTT. The chain uses TRBV25-1 and TRBJ2-2; possible D gene TRBD1, 6 bases. This CDR3 is built from 16 residues. Germline CDR1 reads MGHDK; CDR2 reads SYGVNS. Trimming shortened V by 3 bases and J by 4 bases, and 15 bases separated the two germline ends.

The rearrangement links TRBV3-1 (or the pseudogene TRBV3-2) to TRBJ1-2; D uncertain. The CDR3 totals 13 residues. Between the trimmed V and J ends, which lost 2 bases and 4 bases, there was a span of 8 bases. Germline CDR1 reads LGHDT; CDR2 reads YNNKEL (reference sequence). The CDR3 sequence: CASSQISGYGYTF. DNA of the CDR3: TGTGCCAGCAGCCAAATTAGCGGCTATGGCTACACCTTC.

The chain combines TRBV2 with TRBJ1-5; D not resolved. Germline loops: CDR1 SNHLY, CDR2 FYNNEI. There are 17 residues in the CDR3. V dropped 5 bases and J dropped 0 bases, with 17 bases sitting between them. The CDR3 nucleotides are TGTGCCAGCAGTCCGGGAGCCCGAGGATCTAGCAATCAGCCCCAGCATTTT. Its protein product is CASSPGARGSSNQPQHF.

This chain connects TRBV5-4 to TRBJ1-1; D is possibly TRBD1 (5 bases). Trimming left V 4 bases short and J 5 bases short, with 18 bases between. Germline loops: CDR1 SGHNT, CDR2 YYREEE (reference sequence). The CDR3 spans 15 residues. CDR3 amino acids: CASSPPGQGGTEAFF. The CDR3 region has the DNA TGTGCCAGCAGCCCCCCCGGCCAGGGAGGGACTGAAGCTTTCTTT.

V gene TRBV7-6 combines with J gene TRBJ2-1; 10 nucleotides match TRBD2. The CDR3 is made up of 15 amino acids. The germline V gene has CDR1 SGHVS and CDR2 FNYEAQ. Unmatched junction bases numbered 5, after V lost 2 bases and J lost 7 bases. CDR3 residues: CASSLTAGGGNEQFF. The CDR3 coding sequence is TGTGCCAGCAGCTTAACAGCGGGGGGGGGAAATGAGCAGTTCTTC. The full variable domain, completed using reference TRBV7-6 and TRBJ2-1, is GAGVSQSPRYKVTKRGQDVALRCDPISGHVSLYWYRQALGQGPEFLTYFNYEAQQDKSGLPNDRFSAERPEGSISTLTIQRTEQRDSAMYRCASSLTAGGGNEQFFGPGTRLTVL.

The V and J genes are TRBV7-2 and TRBJ2-1; TRBD1 agrees at 9 bases. The CDR3 runs to 16 residues. The ends lost 1 base at V and 8 bases at J; junction bases unmatched: 9. Germline CDR1 SGHTA, CDR2 FQGNSA. The CDR3 region has the DNA TGTGCCAGCAGCTTAGAGCCCGGGACAGGGTACGATGAGCAGTTCTTC. It yields the protein CASSLEPGTGYDEQFF.

In regard to this clone: This specimen includes other DNA sequences encoding the same CDR3. The gene calls are TRBV5-1 and TRBJ2-1; D gene ambiguous. The V gene's germline CDR1 is SGHRS and CDR2 YFSETQ. The V end was cut by 2 bases, the J end by 7 bases, with 7 bases between. The CDR3 length is 12 residues. CDR3 loop: CASSLPGNEQFF. CDR3 DNA: TGCGCCAGCAGCTTACCGGGTAATGAGCAGTTCTTC.

The chain links TRBV27 to TRBJ1-2, with D maybe TRBD1 (6 bases). Germline assignment: CDR1 MNHEY and CDR2 SMNVEV (reference sequence). V lost 5 bases to trimming and J lost 6 bases, with 13 bases between them. This CDR3 contains 13 residues. The DNA for the CDR3 is TGTGCCAGCAGTGCTTGGGGGCAGAATGGCTACACCTTC. It codes for CASSAWGQNGYTF.

V is TRBV11-2 and J is TRBJ2-2; D call uncertain. The CDR3 runs to 15 residues. Germline-derived CDR1 and CDR2 are SGHAT and FQNNGV. Trimming removed 3 bases from V and 5 bases from J, with 13 bases in between. DNA of the CDR3: TGTGCCAGCAGCTTCGGCGGAAGTGTAACCGGGGAGCTGTTTTTT. This codes for CASSFGGSVTGELFF.